The source of this TCR beta chain is a study of blood T cells in healthy people across ages (dated by TCRdb to the mid-2010s). Background for the entire study: In model experiments, roughly one uniquely barcoded TCR beta cDNA molecule per two T cells was captured by template switching. The donors were split into four age groups: young (average about 15 years), middle-aged (39), aged (roughly 68) and long-lived (approximately 80). To avoid experimental bias, donors of different ages were distributed randomly across sequencing lanes. The study analyzed two additional independent replicas of 1 million unique cDNA reads from the same blood draw for two donors, one aged 18 to 29 and one aged 80 or older. Using deep sequencing normalized with unique cDNA molecular identifiers, the study measured how TCR beta repertoire diversity changes with age. What the work shows at the level of the full study, not this receptor alone: Because profiling used bulk unsorted PBMCs, naive and antigen-experienced compartments could not be compared conclusively. Because donor CMV infection status was unknown, age-related changes in expanded clonotypes were potentially confounded. Compared with the aged group, the long-lived group had more naive CD4+ T cells, fewer expanded clones and increased TCR diversity, suggesting age selection. Observed TCR beta diversity per million T cells fell roughly linearly with age, and a significant reduction was already apparent by age roughly 40. Estimates of total diversity based on one million sequenced T cells were regarded as lower bounds and as underestimates. A strong correlation was found between observed TCR beta diversity and the percentage of naive T cells measured by flow cytometry.

Systemically healthy Caucasian individuals from Russia, approximately 39 in total and aged roughly 6 to 100 years, were included as donors. Approximately 9.3 milliliters of peripheral blood were collected from each donor into EDTA-treated Vacutainer tubes. PBMCs were isolated by Ficoll-Paque density-gradient centrifugation, with at least 6 million obtained per sample. Trizol reagent was used to extract total RNA from the PBMCs, yielding at least 5.5 micrograms per sample. The percentages of naive CD45RAhigh/CD27high T cells were determined by flow cytometry on a PBMC aliquot from every donor. CDR1 and CDR2 are read off the germline V gene (reference sequence) as LNHNV and YYDKDF. V is pruned by 4 bases and J by 4 bases, leaving 5 bases of the junction without a gene match. Spanning cysteine to phenylalanine, the CDR3 consists of 14 amino acids. The only DNA kept is the CDR3, 42 bases in frame from the first base.

Note on this clonotype: The antigen it recognizes is unknown. Within one base of it there is no much larger clone, and no base qualities were kept.

Libraries were constructed by 5' RACE. The reads were generated on an Illumina HiSeq 2500. A second roughly 6 to 12 cycle PCR used a sample-barcoded 5' primer and a J-beta primer mix. A template-switch 5' adaptor carrying 12 random nucleotides introduced a unique molecular identifier onto each TCR beta cDNA molecule. At least 2.5 million CDR3-containing paired-end reads were obtained from each sample. All of the RNA was converted into first-strand cDNA using the Mint cDNA synthesis kit, with a TRBC-specific oligonucleotide serving as the primer. Following uracil-DNA glycosylase treatment, all cDNA underwent a first 18-cycle PCR with the universal primers M1SS and BC2_uni_R. In the original analysis: For normalization, 1 million high-quality reads were randomly selected from each sample, with every read carrying a distinct molecular identifier. Reads sharing molecular identifiers were discarded rather than binned into consensus sequences. CDR3 identification, clonotype clustering and error correction used MiTCR with a Q25 quality threshold and the strictest error-elimination algorithm. A nonparametric unseen species model with Euler transformation was used to estimate lower-bound total TCR beta diversity. The public reads were reprocessed in TCRdb via fastp at Q25 and MiXCR, keeping in-frame beta chains. Here each entry gathers all rows of one CDR3 protein and keeps the most common genes and DNA. The V and J calls and clone size come from TCRdb's table, not from the authors' own analysis. The sample table contains fewer than 800,000 distinct CDR3 sequences; only one count was recorded for 20% to 25% of them. About 3.6% of the sample is in the top ten clones.

The chain couples TRBV15 to TRBJ1-2; 8 bases in between match TRBD1. The source is an older man in good health. The specimen was blood. The DNA sequence is given as TGTGCCACCAGCACTCGACAGGGGACCTATGGCTACACCTTC. This is translated as CATSTRQGTYGYTF.